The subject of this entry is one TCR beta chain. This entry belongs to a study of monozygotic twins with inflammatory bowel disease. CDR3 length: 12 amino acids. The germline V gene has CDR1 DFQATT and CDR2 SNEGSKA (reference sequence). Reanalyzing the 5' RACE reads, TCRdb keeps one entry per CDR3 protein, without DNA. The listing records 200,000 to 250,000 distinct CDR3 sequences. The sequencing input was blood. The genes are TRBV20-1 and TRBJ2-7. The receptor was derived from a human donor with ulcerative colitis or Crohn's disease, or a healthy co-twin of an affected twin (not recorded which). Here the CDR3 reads CSALEGSYEQYF.